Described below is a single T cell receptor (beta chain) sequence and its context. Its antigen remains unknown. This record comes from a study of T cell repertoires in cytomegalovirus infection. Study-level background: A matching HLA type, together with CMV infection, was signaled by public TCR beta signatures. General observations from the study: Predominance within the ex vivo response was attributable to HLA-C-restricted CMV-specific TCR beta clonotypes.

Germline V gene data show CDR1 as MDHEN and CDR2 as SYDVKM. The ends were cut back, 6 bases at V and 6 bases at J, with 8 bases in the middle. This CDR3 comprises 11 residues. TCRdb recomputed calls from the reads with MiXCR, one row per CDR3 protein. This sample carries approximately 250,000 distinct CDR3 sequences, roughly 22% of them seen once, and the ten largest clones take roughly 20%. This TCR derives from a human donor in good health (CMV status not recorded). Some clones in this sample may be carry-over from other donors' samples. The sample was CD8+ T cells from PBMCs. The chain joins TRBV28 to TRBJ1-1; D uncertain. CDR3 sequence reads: CASRHISEAFF. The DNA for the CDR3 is TGTGCCAGCAGACACATTTCTGAAGCTTTCTTT.